This passage covers 27 T cell receptor beta chains from one sample sequenced in a study of early T cells in non-severe SARS-CoV-2 infection. MiXCR, applied by TCRdb to the 5' RACE reads, yields one record per CDR3 protein. The data show roughly 55,000 distinct CDR3 sequences, around a tenth seen once. Specimen: whole blood. All receptors come from an adult who was a healthcare worker with PCR-confirmed SARS-CoV-2 infection or an uninfected control (not recorded which).

This clonotype was seen ten or more times. This chain joins TRBV29-1 and TRBJ2-7; no definite D call. This CDR3 has 11 amino acids. In germline, CDR1 is SQVTM, CDR2 ANQGSEA. V was trimmed by 7 bases and J by 9 bases, leaving 16 bases between them. CDR3 sequence reads: CSATFGVGQYF. The CDR3 nucleotides are TGCAGCGCCACTTTTGGGGTAGGGCAGTACTTC.

Many counts were recorded for this clonotype. The V gene is TRBV29-1, the J gene TRBJ2-2; D unresolved. The germline V gene has CDR1 SQVTM and CDR2 ANQGSEA. This CDR3 contains 14 residues. The V end was cut by 3 bases, the J end by 1 base, with 9 bases between. CDR3 coding DNA: TGCAGCGTTGAGGACGGGCAGAACACCGGGGAGCTGTTTTTT. Its translation: CSVEDGQNTGELFF.

This clonotype was counted many times. The V call is TRBV27, the J call TRBJ1-1; 7 nucleotides line up with TRBD1. The CDR3 extends over 15 amino acids. Germline assignment: CDR1 MNHEY and CDR2 SMNVEV (reference sequence). J lost 0 bases, V lost 4 bases, and 5 bases had no gene match. CDR3 DNA: TGTGCCAGCAGTTCGAAGACAGGGCTGAACACTGAAGCTTTCTTT. Its translation: CASSSKTGLNTEAFF.

This clonotype has ten or more counts. The gene calls are TRBV6-6 and TRBJ1-3; D not certain. Germline V gene sequence: CDR1 MNHNY, CDR2 SVGAGI (reference sequence). The length of the CDR3 is 15 residues. V dropped 0 bases and J dropped 0 bases, with 6 bases sitting between them. The CDR3, as DNA: TGTGCCAGCAGTTACTCTTACGTCTCTGGAAACACCATATATTTT. Protein product: CASSYSYVSGNTIYF.

J is TRBJ1-4 and V is TRBV27; the D is unclear. Trimming removed 7 bases at V and 0 bases at J, with 9 bases between. The CDR3 runs 14 residues. Germline CDR1 MNHEY, CDR2 SMNVEV (reference sequence). In DNA, the CDR3 is TGTGCCAGCATGGGCCTTGCAACTAATGAAAAACTGTTTTTT. Protein product: CASMGLATNEKLFF.

This clonotype has ten or more counts. V is TRBV9 and J is TRBJ2-7, with 8 bases matching TRBD1. J gave up 7 bases and V 3 bases, and 9 bases lay outside the gene matches. Germline assignment: CDR1 SGDLS and CDR2 YYNGEE. The CDR3 loop spans 14 amino acids. This CDR3 is CASSDARGLGEQYF. The CDR3 DNA reads TGTGCCAGCAGCGACGCCAGGGGGCTCGGGGAGCAGTACTTC.

The chain has TRBV11-2 and TRBJ2-3; 8 nucleotides match TRBD2. CDR1 and CDR2 from the germline V gene are SGHAT and FQNNGV. The CDR3 contains 16 residues. J was trimmed by 1 base and V by 1 base; bases with no gene match: 4. Here the CDR3 reads CASSLVLAGRTDTQYF. The DNA of the CDR3 is TGTGCCAGCAGCTTAGTCTTAGCGGGGCGCACAGATACGCAGTATTTT.

This clonotype was observed a few times. The V gene is TRBV29-1, the J gene TRBJ2-5; TRBD1 agrees at 8 bases. CDR3 length: 15 amino acids. The V gene's germline CDR1 is SQVTM and CDR2 ANQGSEA. J was trimmed by 2 bases and V by 4 bases; bases with no gene match: 9. The CDR3 here is CSVADRGGPQETQYF. DNA of the CDR3: TGCAGCGTTGCCGACAGGGGAGGACCTCAAGAGACCCAGTACTTC.

This clonotype was seen a handful of times. CDR3 DNA: TGCGCCAGCAGCTTTTCCGGGACTCACGTTGAGACCCAGTACTTC. As protein: CASSFSGTHVETQYF. V gene TRBV5-1 combines with J gene TRBJ2-5; a weak D match, TRBD2 (6 bases). The V end was cut by 2 bases, the J end by 5 bases, with 16 bases between. Per germline, CDR1 SGHRS and CDR2 YFSETQ. CDR3 size: 15 residues.

This sequence joins TRBV6-5 and TRBJ2-6; D unclear. V was clipped by 2 bases and J by 4 bases, with 9 bases between them. The CDR3 contains 15 residues. Germline V lookup: CDR1 MNHEY, CDR2 SVGAGI. The CDR3 loop is CASSYGDAGANVLTF. The CDR3, as DNA: TGTGCCAGCAGTTACGGGGATGCCGGGGCCAACGTCCTGACTTTC.

This clonotype was seen a few times. The rearrangement uses TRBV29-1 and TRBJ2-2; TRBD2 matches 12 bases. V lost 7 bases to trimming and J lost 7 bases; unmatched junction nucleotides: 7. The CDR3 covers 14 residues. Germline V gene lookup returns CDR1 SQVTM and CDR2 ANQGSEA. In nucleotides, the CDR3 is TGCAGCGCCGGACTAGCGGGACTAGGCGGGGAGCTGTTTTTT. Amino acids: CSAGLAGLGGELFF.

This clonotype was seen ten or more times. CDR3 coding DNA: TGTGCCAGCAGTACACGGTGGCGCGGACCAGATACGCAGTATTTT. Translated: CASSTRWRGPDTQYF. The chain couples TRBV28 to TRBJ2-3, with unresolved D. V gave up 5 bases and J gave up 4 bases, with 16 bases separating them. In germline, CDR1 is MDHEN, CDR2 SYDVKM. The CDR3 extends over 15 amino acids.

This clonotype turned up a few times. The V call is TRBV12-3 or TRBV12-4, the J call TRBJ1-2; D is possibly TRBD1 (5 bases). This CDR3 contains 14 residues. V was shortened by 7 bases and J by 4 bases, with 16 bases between the two germline ends. This CDR3 reads CASNAEGRGYGYTF. CDR3 DNA sequence: TGTGCCAGCAACGCTGAGGGGCGCGGCTATGGCTACACCTTC.

The table lists this clonotype with many counts. CDR3 loop: CASRDRTGGNQPQHF. In DNA, the CDR3 is TGTGCCAGCAGGGACAGGACGGGGGGCAATCAGCCCCAGCATTTT. The chain uses TRBV2 and TRBJ1-5; 7 bases match TRBD1. V was clipped by 6 bases and J by 2 bases; unmatched bases: 7. The germline V gene encodes CDR1 SNHLY and CDR2 FYNNEI. The CDR3 is 15 residues long.

This clonotype was counted a few times. The CDR3 bases are TGTGCCAGCAGCGTCCGGACAGGGCTTTTAAGCGGGGAGCTGTTTTTT. The encoded protein is CASSVRTGLLSGELFF. The gene calls are TRBV9 and TRBJ2-2; 8 nucleotides agree with TRBD1. The V and J ends lost 2 bases and 7 bases, in that order; junction bases with no gene match: 10. The CDR3 covers 16 residues. Germline V gene lookup returns CDR1 SGDLS and CDR2 YYNGEE. Based on the CDR3 plus reference TRBV9 and TRBJ2-2, the full variable domain is DSGVTQTPKHLITATGQRVTLRCSPRSGDLSVYWYQQSLDQGLQFLIQYYNGEERAKGNILERFSAQQFPDLHSELNLSSLELGDSALYFCASSVRTGLLSGELFFGEGSRLTVL.

This clonotype showed up just a few times. The J gene is TRBJ1-2, the V gene TRBV5-1; a weak D match, TRBD1 (6 bases). The CDR3 totals 12 residues. V lost 4 bases, J lost 4 bases, and 8 bases lay in between. Germline V gene lookup returns CDR1 SGHRS and CDR2 YFSETQ. The CDR3 region is CASSPDSYGYTF. The CDR3 region has the DNA TGCGCCAGCAGCCCGGACAGCTATGGCTACACCTTC.

At least ten counts were recorded for this clonotype. CDR3 residues: CASTESRGQGNIQYF. The CDR3 region has the DNA TGTGCCAGCACGGAGAGTAGGGGACAGGGGAACATTCAGTACTTC. The V and J genes are TRBV28 and TRBJ2-4; the match to TRBD1 covers 10 bases. The CDR3 has 15 residues. V was pared by 7 bases and J by 7 bases, with 10 bases of the junction left unmatched. In germline, CDR1 is MDHEN, CDR2 SYDVKM.

This clonotype came up many times. V usage is TRBV11-3 and J usage is TRBJ2-7, with TRBD1 matching over 8 bases. Per germline, CDR1 SGHNT and CDR2 YENEEA. This CDR3 contains 13 residues. The junction had 4 bases not matched to a gene; V was cut back by 3 bases and J by 6 bases. Here the CDR3 reads CASSLNRGAEQYF. Written as DNA, the CDR3 is TGTGCCAGCAGCTTGAACAGGGGGGCCGAGCAGTACTTC.

In its sample, this clonotype was seen a few times. V is TRBV6-6 and J is TRBJ1-1; D remains unclear. This CDR3 contains 15 residues. Per germline, CDR1 MNHNY and CDR2 SVGAGI (reference sequence). V was clipped by 5 bases and J by 5 bases, with 18 bases between them. In DNA form, the CDR3 reads TGTGCCAGCAGTCCTGGCGGAGGGAAAAGGACTGAAGCTTTCTTT. This codes for CASSPGGGKRTEAFF.

The rearrangement joins TRBV29-1 to TRBJ1-1, with TRBD1 identical over 7 bases. The CDR3 extends over 16 amino acids. Per germline, CDR1 SQVTM and CDR2 ANQGSEA. V was clipped by 3 bases and J by 0 bases; unmatched bases: 10. The CDR3 region is CSVDPGQRLMNTEAFF. CDR3 DNA: TGCAGCGTTGATCCGGGACAGAGATTGATGAACACTGAAGCTTTCTTT. Full variable domain (outside the CDR3, taken from reference TRBV29-1 and TRBJ1-1): SAVISQKPSRDICQRGTSLTIQCQVDSQVTMMFWYRQQPGQSLTLIATANQGSEATYESGFVIDKFPISRPNLTFSTLTVSNMSPEDSSIYLCSVDPGQRLMNTEAFFGQGTRLTVV.

This clonotype showed up many times. The chain links TRBV20-1 to TRBJ2-3; the D is unclear. Germline values: CDR1 DFQATT, CDR2 SNEGSKA (reference sequence). The V end lost 1 base, the J end lost 2 bases, and 7 bases lay between the germline ends. The CDR3 is made up of 13 amino acids. CDR3 amino acids: CSARGPTTDTQYF. In DNA form, the CDR3 reads TGCAGTGCTAGAGGCCCGACCACAGATACGCAGTATTTT.

This clonotype was recorded many times. The chain combines TRBV5-1 with TRBJ1-1; the D gene is possibly TRBD1 (6 bases). CDR3 length equals 13 residues. CDR1 and CDR2 (germline): SGHRS, YFSETQ. Trimming cost V 1 base and J 7 bases, with 11 bases left between them. DNA for the CDR3: TGCGCCAGCAGCTTGAACAGGGATCTTGAAGCTTTCTTT. Its protein is CASSLNRDLEAFF.

This clonotype occurred many times. The chain combines TRBV28 with TRBJ2-7; D not certain. With 6 bases removed from V and 2 bases from J, the gap between germline ends came to 14 bases. CDR1 is MDHEN, CDR2 SYDVKM, per germline. This CDR3 is built from 14 residues. The CDR3 DNA follows: TGTGCCAGCAGCCGTTCTCTAGATCCCTACGAGCAGTACTTC. The encoded protein is CASSRSLDPYEQYF.

This clonotype was detected ten times or more. This chain links TRBV6-1 with TRBJ2-6, with no clear D. The germline CDR1 and CDR2 sequences are MNHNS and SASEGT. V was shortened by 4 bases and J by 2 bases, with 18 bases between the two germline ends. There are 18 residues in the CDR3. The CDR3 loop reads CASSVYLSRMTGANVLTF. CDR3 bases: TGTGCCAGCAGTGTCTATTTATCTAGGATGACTGGGGCCAACGTCCTGACTTTC.

The chain recombines TRBV11-2 with TRBJ1-3; D remains ambiguous. Trimming stripped 5 bases from V and 4 bases from J, with 12 bases between. Germline V CDR1 and CDR2: SGHAT, FQNNGV. This CDR3 is 14 amino acids long. In DNA form, the CDR3 reads TGTGCCAGCAGCAGTCCGCGAGCCGGAAACACCATATATTTT. Protein sequence: CASSSPRAGNTIYF.

The chain has TRBV2 and TRBJ1-1; D gene unclear. This CDR3 is 15 amino acids long. V was cut by 0 bases and J by 4 bases, with 12 bases left in between. Germline-derived CDR1 and CDR2 are SNHLY and FYNNEI. Here the CDR3 DNA reads TGTGCCAGCAGTGAAGCGCGTGTGTATGGCACTGAAGCTTTCTTT. It is translated as CASSEARVYGTEAFF.

This clonotype was observed many times. The chain has TRBV20-1 and TRBJ1-1; D is unclear. Trimming shortened V by 6 bases and J by 1 base, and 12 bases separated the two germline ends. CDR3 length equals 13 residues. CDR1 is DFQATT, CDR2 SNEGSKA, per germline (reference sequence). For the CDR3, the DNA is TGCAGTGCCAGGTCGGGCAGGAACACTGAAGCTTTCTTT. Its protein is CSARSGRNTEAFF.